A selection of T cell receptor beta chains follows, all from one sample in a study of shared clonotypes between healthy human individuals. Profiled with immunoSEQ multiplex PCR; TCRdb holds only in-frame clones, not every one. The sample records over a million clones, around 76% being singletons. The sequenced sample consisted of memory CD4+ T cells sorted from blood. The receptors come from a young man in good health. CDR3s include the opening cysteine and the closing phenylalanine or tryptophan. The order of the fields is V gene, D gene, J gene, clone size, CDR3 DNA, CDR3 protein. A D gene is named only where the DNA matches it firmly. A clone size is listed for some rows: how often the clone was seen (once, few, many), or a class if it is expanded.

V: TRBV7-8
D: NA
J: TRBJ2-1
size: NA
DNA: TGTGCCAGCAGCTCCCGCGGGACTCAAACCGTCGATGAGCAGTTCTTC
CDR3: CASSSRGTQTVDEQFF

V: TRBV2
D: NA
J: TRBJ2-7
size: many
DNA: TGTGCCAGCAGTGAAGCGGGGAGTACCTACGAGCAGTACTTC
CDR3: CASSEAGSTYEQYF

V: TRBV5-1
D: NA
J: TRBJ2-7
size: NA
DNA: TGCGCCAGCTCCGAGAACTACGAGCAGTACTTC
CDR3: CASSENYEQYF

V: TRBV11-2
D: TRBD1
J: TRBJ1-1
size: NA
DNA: TGTGCCAGCAGCCTGGGGCAGGGGGTGGAAGAAGCTTTCTTT
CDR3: CASSLGQGVEEAFF

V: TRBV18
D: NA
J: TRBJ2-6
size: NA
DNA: TGTGCCAGCTCCCCAAGGAAGGGCTCTGGGGCCAACGTCCTGACTTTC
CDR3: CASSPRKGSGANVLTF

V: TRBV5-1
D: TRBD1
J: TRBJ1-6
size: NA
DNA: TGCGCCAGCAGCTGGGACAGGGCCCTCTATAATTCACCCCTCCACTTT
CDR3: CASSWDRALYNSPLHF

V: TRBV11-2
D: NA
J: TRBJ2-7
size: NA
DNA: TGTGCCAGCAGCGGGGACACCCCCTACGAGCAGTACTTC
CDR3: CASSGDTPYEQYF

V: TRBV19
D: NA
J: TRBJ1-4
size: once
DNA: TGTGCCAGTAGTATGCAAGGGGGAGGTGAAAAACTGTTTTTT
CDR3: CASSMQGGGEKLFF

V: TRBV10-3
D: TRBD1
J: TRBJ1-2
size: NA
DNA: TGTGCCATCAGACCGGGACAGGGTAACTATGGCTACACCTTC
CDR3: CAIRPGQGNYGYTF

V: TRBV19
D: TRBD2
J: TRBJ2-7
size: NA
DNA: TGTGCCAGTAGTATATCTAGCGGGGCCTACGAGCAGTACTTC
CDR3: CASSISSGAYEQYF

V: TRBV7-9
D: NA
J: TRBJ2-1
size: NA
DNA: TGTGCCAGCAGCCATAGCCTCCCCGGGACACAAGGTATCCGTAGGTTCTTC
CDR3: CASSHSLPGTQGIRRFF

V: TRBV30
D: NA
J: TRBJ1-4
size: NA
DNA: TGTGCCTGGAGTGTGGGCTCAGGTCGGGAAAAACTGTTTTTT
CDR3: CAWSVGSGREKLFF

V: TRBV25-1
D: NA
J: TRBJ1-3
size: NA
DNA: TGTGCCAGCAGTGAATTAGGACTGGTCTCTGGAAACACCATATATTTT
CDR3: CASSELGLVSGNTIYF

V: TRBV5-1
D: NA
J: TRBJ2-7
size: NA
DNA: TGCGCCAGCAGCTTGGGCCCAGCGGAGGGGGGCGAGCAGTACTTC
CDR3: CASSLGPAEGGEQYF

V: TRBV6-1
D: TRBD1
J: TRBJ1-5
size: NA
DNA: TGTGCCAGCGGGACAGAGGTTAATCAGCCCCAGCATTTT
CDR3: CASGTEVNQPQHF

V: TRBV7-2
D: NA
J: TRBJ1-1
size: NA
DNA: TGTGCCAGCAGCTCAAGGGGGAACACTGAAGCTTTCTTT
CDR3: CASSSRGNTEAFF

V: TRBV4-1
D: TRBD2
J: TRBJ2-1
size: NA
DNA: TGCGCCAGCAGCCAAGAGTCTAGCGGGGGTCCGTGGAATGAGCAGTTCTTC
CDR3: CASSQESSGGPWNEQFF

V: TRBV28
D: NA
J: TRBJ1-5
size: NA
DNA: TGTGCCAGCAGCCGTGATCAGCCCCAGCATTTT
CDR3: CASSRDQPQHF

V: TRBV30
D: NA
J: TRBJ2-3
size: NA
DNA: TGTGCCTGGAGTGCCCAGGGGGATACGCAGTATTTT
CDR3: CAWSAQGDTQYF

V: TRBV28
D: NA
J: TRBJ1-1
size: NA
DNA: TGTGCCAGCAGAAAGAACCGGGGGGGCGGTATGAACACTGAAGCTTTCTTT
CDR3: CASRKNRGGGMNTEAFF

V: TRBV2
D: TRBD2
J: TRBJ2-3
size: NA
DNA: TGTGCCAGCAGTGGGGGTCTAGCGGGAGATAACACAGATACGCAGTATTTT
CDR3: CASSGGLAGDNTDTQYF

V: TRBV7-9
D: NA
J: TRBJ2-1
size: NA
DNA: TGTGCCAGCAGCTTACTGGGGACATGGAGGATCTTC
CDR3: CASSLLGTWRIF

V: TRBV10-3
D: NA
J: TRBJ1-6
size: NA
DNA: TGTGCCATCAGGAATGGGACTTCTAATTCACCCCTCCACTTT
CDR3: CAIRNGTSNSPLHF

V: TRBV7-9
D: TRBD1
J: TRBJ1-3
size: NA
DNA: TGTGCCAGCAGCTTAGTAACGGGACAGGGAAACACCATATATTTT
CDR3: CASSLVTGQGNTIYF

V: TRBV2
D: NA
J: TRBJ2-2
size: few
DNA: TGTGCCAGCAGTGGAAAGTCAGGAAACACCGGGGAGCTGTTTTTT
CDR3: CASSGKSGNTGELFF

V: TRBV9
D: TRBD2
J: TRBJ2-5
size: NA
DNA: TGTGCCAGCAGCGTAGACGGGGGGGAGACCCAGTACTTC
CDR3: CASSVDGGETQYF

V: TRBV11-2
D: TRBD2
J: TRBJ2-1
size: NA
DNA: TGTGCCAGCAGCTTAGATAGGACTAGCGGGAGATGGGCCTACAATGAGCAGTTCTTC
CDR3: CASSLDRTSGRWAYNEQFF

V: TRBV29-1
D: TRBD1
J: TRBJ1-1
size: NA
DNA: TGCAGCGCTGCGACCGGGACAGGGAACACTGAAGCTTTCTTT
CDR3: CSAATGTGNTEAFF

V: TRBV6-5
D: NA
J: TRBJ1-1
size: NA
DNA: TGTGCCAGCAGTTCGACACATAACACTGAAGCTTTCTTT
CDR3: CASSSTHNTEAFF